Sequencing of this T cell receptor beta chain was carried out in a study of cytomegalovirus exposure and HLA in healthy donors. In the PCR, 60 Vbeta and 13 Jbeta primers were used. Method: immunoSEQ multiplex PCR; TCRdb's copy keeps in-frame clones and lacks some. The profile shows 120,000 or so clones, over 60% of them singletons. Germline assignment: CDR1 MDHEN and CDR2 SYDVKM. This CDR3 region has 16 residues. Trimming cost V 3 bases and J 1 base, with 13 bases left between them. Study-wide results and limits: An Asian-associated ancestry cluster reportedly showed fewer N-insertions than the roughly 700-donor mean in a later analysis. Later on, an analysis showed TCR association rates differing by HLA locus, with DRB1 the most and HLA-C the fewest. As was reported, the classifier diagnosed cytomegalovirus status with high specificity and sensitivity.

As for this clone: What it binds is unknown.

Sequencing input: PBMCs. This TCR was sampled from a woman in her thirties or forties in good health and CMV-seronegative. This chain connects TRBV28 to TRBJ1-3; D is possibly TRBD1 (5 bases). This CDR3 reads CASSLGLQRSGNTIYF. The CDR3, as DNA: TGTGCCAGCAGTTTGGGGCTTCAACGTTCTGGAAACACCATATATTTT.